This TCR beta chain was captured in a study of blood T cell repertoires in COVID-19. Per the study methods: For nucleated cells, counts were estimated from reference gene primer amplification. The table came from immunoSEQ multiplex PCR; TCRdb's copy has only in-frame clones and leaves some out. D and trimming were read from the DNA, whereas the V and J calls and clone size are those reported in that table. Of about 210,000 clones listed, roughly 85% are singletons. Germline V gene data show CDR1 as SGHAT and CDR2 as FQNNGV. This CDR3 spans 16 amino acids. Between the trimmed V and J ends, which lost 5 bases and 0 bases, there was a span of 13 bases.

The TCR was taken from a man aged 50 or older with COVID-19, enrolled during active disease. The J gene is TRBJ2-2, the V gene TRBV11-2; the D gene is possibly TRBD2 (7 bases). Sequencing was carried out using peripheral blood. The CDR3, as DNA: TGTGCCAGCAGCCTGGGGGGGACAACGAACACCGGGGAGCTGTTTTTT. It yields the protein CASSLGGTTNTGELFF.